Presented here are 18 T cell receptor beta chains from one specimen sequenced in a study of blood T cell repertoires in COVID-19. Sequencing used immunoSEQ multiplex PCR; TCRdb keeps in-frame clones, though not all of them. This table has a few hundred thousand clones, approximately 89% appearing once. The source material was peripheral blood. Source of these receptors: a woman under 40 who had recovered from COVID-19.

V gene TRBV5-1 combines with J gene TRBJ2-3, with 9 bases that match TRBD2. V lost 0 bases, J lost 2 bases, and 7 bases stayed unmatched. This CDR3 has 17 amino acids. Germline V gene lookup returns CDR1 SGHRS and CDR2 YFSETQ. CDR3 nucleotide sequence: TGCGCCAGCAGCTTGGTGTCTAGCGGGGCCAACACAGATACGCAGTATTTT. Amino acid sequence: CASSLVSSGANTDTQYF.

The rearrangement joins TRBV28 to TRBJ2-6, with 7 bases that match TRBD2. With V trimmed by 2 bases and J by 0 bases, 10 bases remained unmatched. Germline CDR1 MDHEN, CDR2 SYDVKM. The CDR3 extends over 19 amino acids. The CDR3 sequence is CASSLGGVDSYSGANVLTF. For the CDR3, the DNA is TGTGCCAGCAGTTTAGGGGGGGTAGACAGCTACTCTGGGGCCAACGTCCTGACTTTC.

This rearrangement joins TRBV27 to TRBJ2-5; TRBD1 matches 10 bases. The CDR3 is 16 residues long. V dropped 5 bases and J dropped 6; count of bases not matched to a gene: 12. The germline CDR1 and CDR2 sequences are MNHEY and SMNVEV (reference sequence). The CDR3 protein is CASSTWTGGLGKTQYF. The CDR3 bases are TGTGCCAGCAGTACCTGGACAGGGGGATTAGGAAAGACCCAGTACTTC.

This chain links TRBV5-6 with TRBJ1-3, with 9 positions matching TRBD1. The CDR3 has 18 residues. V lost 4 bases and J lost 2; bases outside the gene matches: 13. CDR1 and CDR2 (germline): SGHDT, YYEEEE. The CDR3 loop reads CASSPPGLGQGAGNTIYF. For the CDR3, the DNA is TGTGCCAGCAGCCCGCCCGGTTTGGGACAGGGAGCTGGAAACACCATATATTTT.

This chain joins TRBV28 and TRBJ1-5; 12 nucleotides match TRBD1. Trimming cost V 3 bases and J 0 bases; bases outside gene matches: 6. The V gene's germline CDR1 is MDHEN and CDR2 SYDVKM. The CDR3 loop spans 18 amino acids. The CDR3 bases are TGTGCCAGCAGTTTTCCCGGGACAGGGGGCAATAGCAATCAGCCCCAGCATTTT. Translated, it gives CASSFPGTGGNSNQPQHF.

The J gene is TRBJ2-5, the V gene TRBV4-3; 9 nucleotides align to TRBD1. This CDR3 spans 15 amino acids. Unmatched junction bases numbered 3, after V lost 0 bases and J lost 4 bases. The germline V gene encodes CDR1 LGHNA and CDR2 YSLEER. CDR3 loop: CASSQDYRGRETQYF. The CDR3 DNA reads TGCGCCAGCAGCCAAGATTACAGGGGGCGAGAGACCCAGTACTTC.

CDR3 bases: TGTGCCAGCAGCGTGGGGACAGGGACGGATGAGCAGTTCTTC. Protein: CASSVGTGTDEQFF. The chain couples TRBV9 to TRBJ2-1; TRBD1 aligns across 9 bases. CDR1 and CDR2 from the germline V gene are SGDLS and YYNGEE. CDR3 length: 14 residues. After removal of 2 bases from V and 8 bases from J, the junction contained 5 bases not matched to a gene.

The chain employs TRBV9 and TRBJ1-2; a possible D gene is TRBD1 (6 bases). In germline, CDR1 is SGDLS, CDR2 YYNGEE. CDR3 length: 16 amino acids. V was pared by 2 bases and J by 4 bases, with 18 bases between. The CDR3 bases are TGTGCCAGCAGCGTCCTCCCTCAGGGGCTGAGCTATGGCTACACCTTC. Amino acids: CASSVLPQGLSYGYTF.

The V and J genes are TRBV2 and TRBJ2-3, with TRBD2 matching over 8 bases. The CDR3 has 14 amino acids. J was trimmed by 5 bases and V by 6 bases; bases with no gene match: 7. CDR1 is SNHLY and CDR2 is FYNNEI in the germline V gene. The CDR3 here is CASRDPGGKDTQYF. The CDR3 nucleotides are TGTGCCAGCAGGGACCCGGGGGGGAAAGATACGCAGTATTTT.

This clone was detected once. The chain is built from TRBV6-5 and TRBJ1-2; perhaps TRBD1 as D (5 bases). The CDR3 has 13 residues. CDR1 MNHEY and CDR2 SVGAGI come from the germline V gene. V was shortened by 6 bases and J by 4 bases, with 12 bases between the two germline ends. The CDR3 region is CASRGRDSYGYTF. As DNA, the CDR3 is TGTGCCAGCAGAGGTCGGGACTCCTATGGCTACACCTTC.

The gene calls are TRBV9 and TRBJ2-7, with D maybe TRBD1 (5 bases). The CDR3 totals 15 residues. Trimming cost V 0 bases and J 0 bases, with 10 bases left between them. Germline V lookup: CDR1 SGDLS, CDR2 YYNGEE. The chain's CDR3 is CASSVGTTSSYEQYF. The CDR3 region has the DNA TGTGCCAGCAGCGTAGGGACAACCAGCTCCTACGAGCAGTACTTC.

CDR3 DNA: TGCAGCGCATCCCGGGACAGGGTTGGGGAAAAACTGTTTTTT. Its translation: CSASRDRVGEKLFF. This rearrangement joins TRBV29-1 to TRBJ1-4, with 9 nucleotides matching TRBD1. V dropped 7 bases and J dropped 8; count of bases not matched to a gene: 11. Germline CDR1 SQVTM, CDR2 ANQGSEA. The CDR3 runs to 14 residues.

In this sample, this clone turned up a few times. The chain joins TRBV7-8 to TRBJ1-1, with D unclear. V was cut by 5 bases and J by 0 bases, with 10 bases left in between. This CDR3 is 14 amino acids long. CDR1 SGHVS and CDR2 FQNEAQ come from the germline V gene. The CDR3 sequence is CASSRTSMNTEAFF. The DNA of the CDR3 is TGTGCCAGCAGCCGGACTTCCATGAACACTGAAGCTTTCTTT.

The rearrangement uses TRBV7-9 and TRBJ2-3; D remains ambiguous. Trimming cost V 2 bases and J 4 bases, with 16 bases left between them. CDR3 length equals 16 residues. CDR1 is SEHNR and CDR2 is FQNEAQ in the germline V gene (reference sequence). DNA of the CDR3: TGTGCCAGCAGCTTAAACGCGATCCGCGGCGCAGATACGCAGTATTTT. Its protein product is CASSLNAIRGADTQYF. Supplemented by reference TRBV7-9 and TRBJ2-3, the full variable domain reads DTGVSQNPRHKITKRGQNVTFRCDPISEHNRLYWYRQTLGQGPEFLTYFQNEAQLEKSRLLSDRFSAERPKGSFSTLEIQRTEQGDSAMYLCASSLNAIRGADTQYFGPGTRLTVL.

The gene calls are TRBV3-1 (or the pseudogene TRBV3-2) and TRBJ2-3; no definite D call. Trimming pared 0 bases from V and 6 bases from J, leaving 7 bases between. CDR3 length: 13 amino acids. Germline-derived CDR1 and CDR2 are LGHDT and YNNKEL (reference sequence). The CDR3 protein is CASSQEARDTQYF. The CDR3 DNA sequence: TGTGCCAGCAGCCAAGAAGCGAGGGATACGCAGTATTTT.

The rearrangement links TRBV28 to TRBJ1-2; 7 bases agree with TRBD1. The germline V gene has CDR1 MDHEN and CDR2 SYDVKM. After removal of 5 bases from V and 2 bases from J, the junction contained 5 bases not matched to a gene. The CDR3 is 14 amino acids. For the CDR3, the DNA is TGTGCCAGCAGTCCGATGACAGGGAACTATGGCTACACCTTC. Translation gives CASSPMTGNYGYTF.

The chain is built from TRBV29-1 and TRBJ1-1; D remains unclear. The CDR3 has 13 amino acids. Germline-derived CDR1 and CDR2 are SQVTM and ANQGSEA. Between the trimmed V and J ends, which lost 4 bases and 4 bases, there was a span of 13 bases. Here the CDR3 DNA reads TGCAGCGTTGGTGGTCAGGTGGTCACTGAAGCTTTCTTT. Its translation is CSVGGQVVTEAFF.

CDR3 nucleotides: TGTGCCAGCAGCGGGGGACAGGGAGTGTCCTACGAGCAGTACTTC. This gives the protein CASSGGQGVSYEQYF. V gene TRBV9 combines with J gene TRBJ2-7, with 9 bases matching TRBD1. Germline V lookup: CDR1 SGDLS, CDR2 YYNGEE. Unmatched junction bases numbered 5, after V lost 3 bases and J lost 1 base. CDR3 length: 15 amino acids.